The 2 T cell receptor beta chains given below trace back to one sample, sequenced in a study of cytomegalovirus exposure and HLA in healthy donors. The PCR was carried out with 60 Vbeta primers and 13 Jbeta primers. Measured with immunoSEQ multiplex PCR; TCRdb has only the in-frame clones, and not every one. The sample lists about 130,000 clones, approximately 80% seen once, with roughly 3.8% in the top ten. The sample comprised PBMCs. Receptors were obtained from a male donor in good health and CMV-seronegative.

The chain recombines TRBV12-5 with TRBJ2-7; TRBD1 is a possible D gene (5 bases). V was pared by 0 bases and J by 1 base, with 10 bases between. Per the germline V gene, CDR1 is LGHNT and CDR2 is FRNRAP. This CDR3 has 15 residues. CDR3 sequence reads: CASGLVLRQSYEQYF. CDR3 nucleotide sequence: TGTGCTAGTGGTTTGGTATTGAGACAGTCCTACGAGCAGTACTTC. The full variable domain, in which reference TRBV12-5 and TRBJ2-7 provide the parts outside the CDR3, is DARVTQTPRHKVTEMGQEVTMRCQPILGHNTVFWYRQTMMQGLELLAYFRNRAPLDDSGMPKDRFSAEMPDATLATLKIQPSEPRDSAVYFCASGLVLRQSYEQYFGPGTRLTVT.

The chain combines TRBV4-2 with TRBJ2-3; 11 nucleotides align to TRBD2. CDR3 length equals 15 residues. V lost 4 bases, J lost 3 bases, and 3 bases stayed unmatched. Germline CDR1 is LGHNA and CDR2 is YNFKEQ. The CDR3 protein is CASSPRLAGTDTQYF. The CDR3 DNA is TGTGCCAGCAGCCCCCGACTAGCGGGAACAGATACGCAGTATTTT.